The 13 T cell receptor beta chains presented below share a single source sample, sequenced in a study of cytomegalovirus exposure and HLA in healthy donors. Use of 60 Vbeta and 13 Jbeta primers characterized the PCR. Assay used: immunoSEQ multiplex PCR; TCRdb lists only in-frame clones, some missing. The table lists approximately 50,000 clones. Sequenced sample: PBMCs. All receptors come from a male donor in good health and CMV-seronegative.

CDR3 sequence (DNA): TGTGCCAGCACCAGGGACAGGGTGGGCACTGAAGCTTTCTTT. It specifies CASTRDRVGTEAFF. The chain has TRBV7-9 and TRBJ1-1; 9 nucleotides match TRBD1. The CDR3 extends over 14 amino acids. CDR1 is SEHNR and CDR2 is FQNEAQ in the germline V gene (reference sequence). J lost 4 bases, V lost 7 bases, and 7 bases had no gene match.

The V and J genes are TRBV2 and TRBJ2-7; a possible D gene is TRBD2 (5 bases). Trimming left V 4 bases short and J 7 bases short, with 14 bases between. Per the germline V gene, CDR1 is SNHLY and CDR2 is FYNNEI. The CDR3 spans 13 residues. CDR3: CASSVAPPGEQYF. CDR3 nucleotide sequence: TGTGCCAGCAGTGTCGCCCCCCCGGGAGAGCAGTACTTC.

V is TRBV27 and J is TRBJ2-3, with 11 bases matching TRBD2. The CDR3 spans 18 residues. The junction had 9 bases not matched to a gene; V was cut back by 4 bases and J by 0 bases. Germline V lookup: CDR1 MNHEY, CDR2 SMNVEV (reference sequence). The CDR3 protein is CASSSTSGEYISTDTQYF. CDR3 DNA sequence: TGTGCCAGCAGTTCGACTAGCGGGGAGTACATTAGCACAGATACGCAGTATTTT.

The V gene is TRBV6-5, the J gene TRBJ2-7; 8 bases match TRBD2. J was trimmed by 2 bases and V by 0 bases; bases with no gene match: 6. The CDR3 totals 16 residues. Germline lookup yields CDR1 MNHEY and CDR2 SVGAGI. The chain's CDR3 is CASSYSQLAGTYEQYF. CDR3 nucleotide sequence: TGTGCCAGCAGTTACTCGCAGTTAGCGGGGACCTACGAGCAGTACTTC.

This rearrangement joins TRBV5-1 to TRBJ2-5, with D possibly being TRBD2 (6 bases). The CDR3 totals 14 residues. With 0 bases removed from V and 5 bases from J, the gap between germline ends came to 11 bases. The V gene's germline CDR1 is SGHRS and CDR2 YFSETQ. The CDR3 bases are TGCGCCAGCAGCTTGGACGCGGGGAGCGAGACCCAGTACTTC. It is translated as CASSLDAGSETQYF.

This chain joins TRBV5-5 and TRBJ2-6; the D is unclear. CDR1 SGHKS and CDR2 YYEKEE come from the germline V gene (reference sequence). The CDR3 covers 15 residues. V was clipped by 1 base and J by 0 bases, with 5 bases between them. CDR3 residues: CASSLTDSGANVLTF. In nucleotides, the CDR3 is TGTGCCAGCAGCTTGACAGACTCTGGGGCCAACGTCCTGACTTTC.

The chain has TRBV5-5 and TRBJ2-1, with TRBD2 identical over 10 bases. The CDR3 has 15 residues. The V gene's germline CDR1 is SGHKS and CDR2 YYEKEE (reference sequence). The trim removed 6 bases at V and 7 bases at J, leaving 10 bases unmatched. CDR3 nucleotides: TGTGCCAGCACCCCTCTAGCGGGGGCTGGGAATGAGCAGTTCTTC. It is translated as CASTPLAGAGNEQFF.

This chain joins TRBV7-9 and TRBJ1-1, with TRBD1 matching 8 bases. After removal of 3 bases from V and 5 bases from J, the junction contained 5 bases not matched to a gene. CDR3 length equals 14 residues. Germline assignment: CDR1 SEHNR and CDR2 FQNEAQ (reference sequence). Here the CDR3 reads CASSLGQAQTEAFF. The CDR3 region has the DNA TGTGCCAGCAGCTTGGGACAGGCTCAAACTGAAGCTTTCTTT.

J is TRBJ1-4 and V is TRBV6-1, with TRBD1 matching over 10 bases. The CDR3 spans 15 residues. In germline, CDR1 is MNHNS, CDR2 SASEGT. The ends lost 1 base at V and 7 bases at J; junction bases unmatched: 3. CDR3 sequence reads: CASSEGGQGFEKLFF. The CDR3 DNA reads as TGTGCCAGCAGTGAAGGGGGACAGGGGTTTGAAAAACTGTTTTTT.

The chain links TRBV29-1 to TRBJ2-5, with TRBD1 matching 8 bases. The J segment lost 4 bases and the V segment lost 0 bases, leaving 4 bases of the junction unmatched. The CDR3 runs 14 residues. Per the germline V gene, CDR1 is SQVTM and CDR2 is ANQGSEA. The CDR3 spells CSVEEGQVGETQYF. The CDR3 DNA reads as TGCAGCGTTGAAGAGGGACAGGTCGGAGAGACCCAGTACTTC.

V and J are TRBV5-6 and TRBJ1-1; 8 bases are a match to TRBD1. Germline CDR1 reads SGHDT; CDR2 reads YYEEEE. The J segment lost 3 bases and the V segment lost 6 bases, leaving 10 bases of the junction unmatched. The CDR3 is 15 amino acids. CDR3 in amino acids: CASMKQGAGDTEAFF. The CDR3 bases are TGTGCCAGCATGAAGCAGGGGGCGGGGGACACTGAAGCTTTCTTT.

The CDR3 bases are TGTGCCAGCAGTACTGACAACTCCTACAATGAGCAGTTCTTC. It is translated as CASSTDNSYNEQFF. The chain couples TRBV6-1 to TRBJ2-1; D uncertain. Trimming pared 5 bases from V and 0 bases from J, leaving 8 bases between. The CDR3 runs to 14 residues. Germline V lookup: CDR1 MNHNS, CDR2 SASEGT.

This sequence joins TRBV6-1 and TRBJ2-7; tentative D call: TRBD1 (5 bases). CDR3 size: 13 residues. V shed 3 bases and J shed 5 bases, with 11 bases lying between them. The germline gives CDR1 MNHNS, CDR2 SASEGT. The CDR3 is CASSDRVEDEQYF. In DNA form, the CDR3 reads TGTGCCAGCAGTGACAGGGTCGAGGACGAGCAGTACTTC.